This entry concerns a single TCR beta chain. Libraries were prepared by immunoSEQ multiplex PCR; TCRdb keeps only in-frame clonotypes and omits some of them. The table records tens of thousands of clones, over 90% of them present only once. Germline loops: CDR1 LGHDT, CDR2 YNNKEL (reference sequence). Trimming pared 4 bases from V and 8 bases from J, leaving 14 bases between. This CDR3 comprises 14 residues. This specimen comes from a study of CD4 T cells in relation to SARS-CoV-2 and coronaviruses. The unexposed donors gave CD4+ T cells in about 2010-2019, prior to COVID-19. The sample consisted of naive CD4+ T cells from PBMCs. Documented subset: naive CD4+ T cells isolated by negative enrichment. This clonotype originated in a human donor in good health. The chain is built from TRBV3-1 (or the pseudogene TRBV3-2) and TRBJ1-4, with a possible D match to TRBD1 (6 bases). The CDR3 coding sequence is TGTGCCAGCAGCCTAGGGGGGGGTGAGGAAAAACTGTTTTTT. Amino acid sequence: CASSLGGGEEKLFF.